This TCR beta chain derives from a study of T-cell memory formation after mild COVID-19 (dated by TCRdb to about 2021). About the study as a whole: Most TCR sequence clusters were specific to one of the two donors. Longitudinal TCRalpha and TCRbeta repertoire sequencing tracked T-cell clones expanding and contracting after mild COVID-19 in two donors. Two young, previously healthy adult volunteers, one female and one male, were included in the cohort.

As concerns this clonotype: It lacks a known antigen. Per-nucleotide qualities are absent, and no much larger clonotype sits a single base away.

What the work shows at the level of the full study, not this receptor alone: Clones contracting from day 15 to 85 had balanced CD4/CD8 phenotypes, while a second wave expanding from day 15 to 37 was biased towards CD4+. Some responding clones were detected in pre-infection memory, suggesting pre-existing cross-reactive memory T cells joined the SARS-CoV-2 response. The study included only two mild cases, and larger cohorts that include severe cases with pre-infection samples were judged to be necessary. Contracting CD4+ clones were found mainly in CM and EM memory subsets, while CD8+ clones were enriched in EMRA. Whether the second-wave clones peaking on day 37 were SARS-CoV-2 specific was not confirmed.

Ficoll-Paque density gradient centrifugation was the method used to isolate PBMCs. V drops 1 base and J drops 5 bases, leaving 12 bases in between. CDR1 and CDR2, looked up from the germline V gene, are MGHRA and YSYEKL. The CDR3 covers 14 residues, taking in both the cysteine and the phenylalanine. Just CDR3 DNA is preserved here, 42 bases in frame from base 1. The listed sequencing device is Illumina NovaSeq 6000. cDNA libraries for TCRalpha and TCRbeta were prepared by 5'RACE using constant-segment primers, with sample barcodes and unique molecular identifiers added. Trizol reagent was used to extract RNA from every sample. The libraries were amplified in two PCR steps, and the second step added a second sample barcode and Illumina TruSeq adapters. Sequencing of libraries was performed on an Illumina NovaSeq with 2 x 150 bp paired-end reads. Concerning the study's data processing: The reads were demultiplexed and collapsed into UMI-guided consensus sequences using migec v1.2.7. Using mixcr v2.1.11, UMI consensuses were aligned to TRA and TRB V and J templates and then assembled into clonotypes. Clonotypes were classified as expanded or contracted when called significant by both edgeR and NoisET, with noise models trained on biological replicates. edgeR calls used a false discovery rate-adjusted p below 0.01 and a log2 fold-change threshold of 1. As an exploratory analysis of dynamics, PCA with hierarchical clustering was applied to max-normalized trajectories of the 1000 most abundant clonotypes. Each responding clone was given a CD4 or CD8 phenotype based on the CD4+ and CD8+ repertoires, which had been sequenced separately. TCRdb reprocessing: public reads trimmed at Q25 with fastp, clones called with MiXCR, in-frame beta chains kept. One record per CDR3 amino acid sequence lists the most common genes and DNA. The V and J calls were determined by TCRdb, not by the authors. A total of roughly 600,000 distinct CDR3 sequences appear in this sample, 18% of them only once. Around 12% of the sample goes to the ten largest clones.

Sequences were obtained from PBMCs or a T cell subset sorted from them (not recorded which). This chain is built from TRBV4-1 and TRBJ2-7, with a weak D call of TRBD2 (6 bases match). The sequence came from an adult woman who had mild COVID-19 (a few samples of this study predate the infection). The sample titles of this study are shuffled in the database, so cell type and time point are left out; the donor was told from shared clones. The CDR3 reads CASSQGASVDEQYF. In nucleotides, the sequence is TGCGCCAGCAGCCAAGGGGCTAGCGTGGACGAGCAGTACTTC.